Following are 9 T cell receptor beta chains from one sample sequenced in a study of blood T cell repertoires in COVID-19. Clones were sequenced by immunoSEQ multiplex PCR, and TCRdb holds only the in-frame ones, with some missing. The table records 310,000 or so clones, about 89% of them present only once. Sequencing input: peripheral blood. These receptor sequences come from a woman aged 25 to 45 with COVID-19, enrolled during active disease.

This CDR3 reads CASSTRQGAEAFF. The CDR3 bases are TGTGCCAGCAGCACTAGACAGGGGGCTGAAGCTTTCTTT. The chain recombines TRBV7-9 with TRBJ1-1; 9 bases line up with TRBD1. Germline V gene lookup returns CDR1 SEHNR and CDR2 FQNEAQ (reference sequence). With V trimmed by 5 bases and J by 6 bases, 4 bases remained unmatched. The CDR3 length is 13 residues.

CDR3 protein: CASSPARGADYGYTF. The CDR3, as DNA: TGTGCCAGCAGCCCTGCGCGGGGGGCAGACTATGGCTACACCTTC. This chain joins TRBV3-1 (or the pseudogene TRBV3-2) and TRBJ1-2; tentative D call: TRBD1 (6 bases). Germline lookup yields CDR1 LGHDT and CDR2 YNNKEL (reference sequence). The CDR3 is 15 residues long. Trimming took off 4 bases at V and 3 bases at J, with 15 bases between the two ends.

The chain links TRBV19 to TRBJ2-7; 7 bases map to TRBD2. Germline V gene data show CDR1 as LNHDA and CDR2 as SQIVND (reference sequence). The CDR3 spans 16 residues. V shed 10 bases and J 2 bases; nucleotides not matched to a gene: 17. Here the CDR3 DNA reads TGTGCCACCTCTCATCCCCCCGGCGGGGGAACCTACGAGCAGTACTTC. Its translation is CATSHPPGGGTYEQYF.

DNA for the CDR3: TGTGCCAGTACCTCCAGGGACAGCTCTGGAAACACCATATATTTT. Protein sequence: CASTSRDSSGNTIYF. The J gene is TRBJ1-3, the V gene TRBV19; 7 bases match TRBD1. There are 15 residues in the CDR3. Germline trimming cut 7 bases from V and 0 bases from J; bases unmatched to any gene: 6. The germline V gene has CDR1 LNHDA and CDR2 SQIVND (reference sequence).

V gene TRBV5-4 combines with J gene TRBJ2-2; the match to TRBD2 covers 10 bases. The J segment lost 2 bases and the V segment lost 4 bases, leaving 2 bases of the junction unmatched. The CDR3 consists of 15 residues. Germline V gene sequence: CDR1 SGHNT, CDR2 YYREEE (reference sequence). Written as DNA, the CDR3 is TGTGCCAGCAGCCCTAGCGGGAGAAACACCGGGGAGCTGTTTTTT. It translates to CASSPSGRNTGELFF.

This clone was detected only a few times. The CDR3 DNA follows: TGTGCCAGTAGTATTAAGAGGGAACGGGTGTATGAAAAACTGTTTTTT. It encodes CASSIKRERVYEKLFF. J is TRBJ1-4 and V is TRBV19; D is unclear. Germline-derived CDR1 and CDR2 are LNHDA and SQIVND (reference sequence). This CDR3 has 16 amino acids. V lost 3 bases to trimming and J lost 6 bases, with 17 bases between them.

This rearrangement joins TRBV29-1 to TRBJ2-1, with D perhaps matching TRBD1 (6 bases). There are 14 residues in the CDR3. The V end was cut by 4 bases, the J end by 15 bases, with 25 bases between. CDR1 is SQVTM and CDR2 is ANQGSEA in the germline V gene. CDR3 loop: CSVGRNREEGRLFF. CDR3 nucleotides: TGCAGCGTTGGCCGAAACAGGGAAGAGGGCAGGCTGTTCTTC.

The chain links TRBV7-7 to TRBJ2-3, with 11 bases that match TRBD2. The CDR3 is made up of 21 amino acids. CDR1 is SSHAT and CDR2 is FNYEAQ in the germline V gene (reference sequence). With V trimmed by 4 bases and J by 2 bases, 20 bases remained unmatched. CDR3 coding DNA: TGTGCCAGCAGCTCACAAGGGAAGACTAGCGGGACATATTGGGCCACAGATACGCAGTATTTT. This sequence encodes CASSSQGKTSGTYWATDTQYF. The whole variable domain, remainder taken from reference TRBV7-7 and TRBJ2-3, is GAGVSQSPRYKVTKRGQDVTLRCDPISSHATLYWYQQALGQGPEFLTYFNYEAQPDKSGLPSDRFSAERPEGSISTLTIQRTEQRDSAMYRCASSSQGKTSGTYWATDTQYFGPGTRLTVL.

This clone was counted between two and nine times. J is TRBJ1-2 and V is TRBV9, with TRBD1 matching 7 bases. The CDR3 loop spans 16 amino acids. Germline loops: CDR1 SGDLS, CDR2 YYNGEE. V lost 2 bases and J lost 4; bases outside the gene matches: 11. CDR3 amino acids: CASSVGTVISTYGYTF. DNA for the CDR3: TGTGCCAGCAGCGTCGGGACAGTTATTTCCACCTATGGCTACACCTTC.